The T cell receptor beta chain under discussion was sequenced for a study of T cells in Graves' hyperthyroidism and ophthalmopathy. Germline V lookup: CDR1 KGHSH, CDR2 LQKENI. V lost 3 bases and J lost 0, with 9 bases in between. The CDR3 has 15 residues. This clonotype was detected many times. Authors of the study amplified TCR beta CDR3 regions from RNA transcripts. Using the HTBI primer set, a first-round RT-PCR was run on the TCR CDR3. Each CDR3 protein is one row after TCRdb ran MiXCR on the multiplex PCR reads. The repertoire holds roughly 600,000 distinct CDR3 sequences, with roughly 15% as singletons.

The origin of this receptor is a woman aged 45-60 years with Graves' ophthalmopathy. Sequenced sample: blood. The V gene is TRBV18, the J gene TRBJ1-5; weak D call: TRBD1 (5 bases). The CDR3 loop is CASSPGPDSNQPQHF. The CDR3 coding sequence is TGTGCCAGCTCACCGGGGCCGGATAGCAATCAGCCCCAGCATTTT.